This paragraph reports one T cell receptor beta chain. The antigen remains unidentified. This entry is derived from a study of radiation and T cells in renal cell carcinoma. Produced via immunoSEQ multiplex PCR; TCRdb's table is partial and in-frame only. The sample carries about 130,000 clones, around four fifths recorded once. Time point indicated: blood 2 weeks post-SBRT. This sample's treatment: 15 Gy SBRT to primary tumor, nephrectomy 4 weeks later. Radiation-treated patients gave blood at baseline, week 2 and week 4. This renal cell carcinoma was of the clear cell type. The study, taken as a whole, reports: Top tumor clonotypes rose in blood 2 weeks post-radiation, then contracted.

From germline, CDR1 is MGHRA and CDR2 YSYEKL. Trimming stripped 1 base from V and 0 bases from J, with 6 bases between. There are 14 residues in the CDR3. This receptor was taken from a woman in her sixties with renal cell carcinoma. The sequencing used blood, collected from a patient whose treatment included radiotherapy and nephrectomy. This chain uses TRBV4-1 with TRBJ1-2; D not resolved. In DNA, the CDR3 is TGCGCCAGCAGCCAAGTGACCTCTAACTATGGCTACACCTTC. Translating it yields CASSQVTSNYGYTF.